The next 9 T cell receptor beta chains were all read from a single sample in a study of cytomegalovirus exposure and HLA in healthy donors. Amplification used 60 Vbeta primers and 13 Jbeta primers. The protocol was immunoSEQ multiplex PCR, while the TCRdb copy is restricted to in-frame clones and leaves out a portion. The sample carries 120,000 to 150,000 clones, roughly 64% recorded once. The sequenced sample consisted of PBMCs. Every receptor here comes from a woman in her twenties or thirties in good health and CMV-seropositive.

The chain uses TRBV10-3 and TRBJ1-2; D uncertain. The CDR3 is made up of 12 amino acids. V gave up 4 bases and J gave up 5 bases, with 8 bases separating them. Per germline, CDR1 ENHRY and CDR2 SYGVKD. The DNA for the CDR3 is TGTGCCATCAGTGTTGGGCAGTATGGCTACACCTTC. Its protein product is CAISVGQYGYTF.

The chain couples TRBV2 to TRBJ2-5, with 8 bases identical to TRBD1. V lost 7 bases and J lost 7; bases outside the gene matches: 8. The CDR3 consists of 13 residues. CDR1 and CDR2 from the germline V gene are SNHLY and FYNNEI. The CDR3 coding sequence is TGTGCCAGCAAGGCGGACAGGGACGGGACCCAGTACTTC. Residues: CASKADRDGTQYF.

This chain connects TRBV13 to TRBJ2-3, with 9 bases matching TRBD2. V lost 4 bases, J lost 2 bases, and 10 bases stayed unmatched. The germline CDR1 and CDR2 sequences are PRHDT and FYEKMQ (reference sequence). This CDR3 comprises 17 residues. This CDR3 reads CASSWEASGIHTDTQYF. The CDR3 DNA reads TGTGCCAGCAGCTGGGAGGCTAGCGGGATCCACACAGATACGCAGTATTTT.

The rearrangement links TRBV7-9 to TRBJ1-2, with D perhaps matching TRBD1 (6 bases). The CDR3 is 16 amino acids. Trimming took 1 base from V and 4 from J, leaving 16 bases between them. The germline gives CDR1 SEHNR, CDR2 FQNEAQ (reference sequence). The CDR3 DNA reads TGTGCCAGCAGCTTAGGTGGGACACAGAGATTCTATGGCTACACCTTC. Translation gives CASSLGGTQRFYGYTF.

This sequence joins TRBV5-1 and TRBJ2-1, with D perhaps matching TRBD1 (6 bases). V was shortened by 0 bases and J by 7 bases, with 8 bases between the two germline ends. Germline V gives CDR1 SGHRS, CDR2 YFSETQ. The CDR3 is 13 residues long. The CDR3 nucleotides are TGCGCCAGCAGCTTGGGGCAGGGGAATGAGCAGTTCTTC. The encoded protein is CASSLGQGNEQFF. Full variable domain (missing parts from reference TRBV5-1 and TRBJ2-1): KAGVTQTPRYLIKTRGQQVTLSCSPISGHRSVSWYQQTPGQGLQFLFEYFSETQRNKGNFPGRFSGRQFSNSRSEMNVSTLELGDSALYLCASSLGQGNEQFFGPGTRLTVL.

J is TRBJ1-3 and V is TRBV5-6, with a weak D call TRBD1 (6 bases). Trimming left V 7 bases short and J 0 bases short, with 14 bases between. Germline values: CDR1 SGHDT, CDR2 YYEEEE. This CDR3 comprises 15 residues. CDR3 sequence reads: CASSRGLSSGNTIYF. The CDR3 DNA is TGTGCCAGCTCCAGGGGCCTAAGCTCTGGAAACACCATATATTTT.

The chain recombines TRBV2 with TRBJ1-1; 10 nucleotides match TRBD1. The CDR3 runs 15 residues. Germline-derived CDR1 and CDR2 are SNHLY and FYNNEI. V dropped 6 bases and J dropped 3; count of bases not matched to a gene: 7. The chain's CDR3 is CASRRQGASDTEAFF. The CDR3 nucleotides read TGTGCCAGCAGAAGACAGGGGGCATCGGACACTGAAGCTTTCTTT.

This chain joins TRBV4-1 and TRBJ1-5; D is uncertain. The CDR3 is 15 residues long. Germline V CDR1 and CDR2: MGHRA, YSYEKL. V lost 1 base, J lost 3 bases, and 10 bases lay in between. The CDR3 is CASSQVAALNQPQHF. CDR3 DNA sequence: TGCGCCAGCAGCCAAGTAGCGGCCCTCAATCAGCCCCAGCATTTT.

The chain is built from TRBV2 and TRBJ2-4, with 9 bases fitting TRBD1. Trimming at V came to 5 bases and at J to 8 bases, leaving 7 bases not matched to a gene. Germline assignment: CDR1 SNHLY and CDR2 FYNNEI. The CDR3 is 14 amino acids. The CDR3 reads CASSSPGTGYIQYF. The CDR3 region has the DNA TGTGCCAGCAGTTCCCCCGGGACAGGGTACATTCAGTACTTC.